Included here is one T cell receptor beta chain sequence, with context. The sample belongs to a study of beta chain features in type 1 diabetes. cDNA synthesis used the whole RNA isolate, giving expressed TCRB sequences. TCRdb's table, derived via immunoSEQ multiplex PCR, lists solely in-frame clones and lacks some. The table shows about 230,000 clones, with 9.6% occurring only once. From germline, CDR1 is SNHLY and CDR2 FYNNEI. With 3 bases removed from V and 4 bases from J, the gap between germline ends came to 9 bases. The CDR3 contains 13 residues. Sequencing was carried out using naive CD4+ T cells from blood. The clonotype comes from a young woman in good health. The rearrangement links TRBV2 to TRBJ2-5, with D possibly matching TRBD1 (5 bases). The CDR3 bases are TGTGCCAGCAGTGAGGCAGGGTTAGAGACCCAGTACTTC. It encodes CASSEAGLETQYF.